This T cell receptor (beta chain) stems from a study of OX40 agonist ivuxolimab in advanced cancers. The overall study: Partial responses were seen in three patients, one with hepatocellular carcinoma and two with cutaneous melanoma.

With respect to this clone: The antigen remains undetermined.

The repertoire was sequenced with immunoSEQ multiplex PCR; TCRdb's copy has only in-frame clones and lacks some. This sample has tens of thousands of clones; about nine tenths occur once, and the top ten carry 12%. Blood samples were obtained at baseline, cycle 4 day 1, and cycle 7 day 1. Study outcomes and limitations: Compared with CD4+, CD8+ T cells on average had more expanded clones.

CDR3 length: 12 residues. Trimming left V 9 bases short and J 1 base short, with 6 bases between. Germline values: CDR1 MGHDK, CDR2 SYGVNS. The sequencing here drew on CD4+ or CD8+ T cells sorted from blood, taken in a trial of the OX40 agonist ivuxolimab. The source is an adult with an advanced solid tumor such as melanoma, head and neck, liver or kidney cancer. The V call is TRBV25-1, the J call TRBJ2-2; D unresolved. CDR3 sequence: CASQQNTGELFF. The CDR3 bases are TGTGCCAGTCAACAGAACACCGGGGAGCTGTTTTTT.